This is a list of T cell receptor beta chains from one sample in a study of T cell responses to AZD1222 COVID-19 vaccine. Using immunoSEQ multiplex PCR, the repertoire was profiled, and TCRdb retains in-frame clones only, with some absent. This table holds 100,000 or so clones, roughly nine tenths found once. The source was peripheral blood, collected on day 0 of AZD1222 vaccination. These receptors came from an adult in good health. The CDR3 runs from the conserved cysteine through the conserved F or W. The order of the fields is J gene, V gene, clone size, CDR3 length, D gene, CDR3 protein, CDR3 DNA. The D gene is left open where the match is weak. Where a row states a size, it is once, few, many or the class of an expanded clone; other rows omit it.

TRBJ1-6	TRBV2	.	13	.	CASSEDRGSPLHF	TGTGCCAGCAGTGAAGATAGGGGTTCACCCCTCCACTTT
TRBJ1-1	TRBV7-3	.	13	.	CASSLLGGTEAFF	TGTGCCAGCAGCTTATTGGGGGGCACTGAAGCTTTCTTT
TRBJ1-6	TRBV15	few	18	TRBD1	CATSRLDRGRSFASPLHF	TGTGCCACCAGCAGATTGGACAGGGGAAGGAGTTTCGCATCACCCCTCCACTTT
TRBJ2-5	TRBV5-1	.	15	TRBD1	CASRLGQGGYETQYF	TGCGCCAGCAGATTGGGACAGGGGGGGTATGAGACCCAGTACTTC
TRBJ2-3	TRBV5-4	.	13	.	CASSIPNTDTQYF	TGTGCCAGCAGCATACCAAACACAGATACGCAGTATTTT
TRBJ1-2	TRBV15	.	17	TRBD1	CATSRPGDRGPRGGYTF	TGTGCCACCAGCAGACCCGGAGACAGGGGCCCTAGGGGTGGCTACACCTTC
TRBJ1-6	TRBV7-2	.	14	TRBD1	CASRPTGADSPLHF	TGTGCCAGCAGACCAACAGGGGCGGATTCACCCCTCCACTTT
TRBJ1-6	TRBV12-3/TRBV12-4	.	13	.	CASSLGSNSPLHF	TGTGCCAGCAGTTTGGGCAGCAATTCACCCCTCCACTTT
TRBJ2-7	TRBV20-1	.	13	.	CSASRTALGEQYF	TGCAGTGCTAGTCGGACGGCACTCGGCGAGCAGTACTTC
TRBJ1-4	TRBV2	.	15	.	CASRRSGTTNEKLFF	TGTGCCAGTAGGAGATCGGGGACCACTAATGAAAAACTGTTTTTT
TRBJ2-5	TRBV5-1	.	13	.	CASSLGRGETQYF	TGCGCCAGCAGCTTGGGCAGGGGAGAGACCCAGTACTTC
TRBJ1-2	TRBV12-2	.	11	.	CAPTGGYGYTF	TGTGCACCCACGGGGGGCTATGGCTACACCTTC
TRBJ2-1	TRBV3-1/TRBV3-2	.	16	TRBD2	CASSSLLAGDYNEQFF	TGTGCCAGCAGCTCCCTCTTAGCGGGGGATTACAATGAGCAGTTCTTC
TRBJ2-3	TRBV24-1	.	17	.	CATSELGTASSTDTQYF	TGTGCCACCAGTGAGCTCGGGACTGCTTCTAGCACAGATACGCAGTATTTT
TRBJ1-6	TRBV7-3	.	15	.	CASSFATGDNSPLHF	TGTGCCAGCAGCTTCGCGACAGGAGATAATTCACCCCTCCACTTT
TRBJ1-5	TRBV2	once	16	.	CASSEWMGDSNQPQHF	TGTGCCAGCAGTGAATGGATGGGGGATAGCAATCAGCCCCAGCATTTT
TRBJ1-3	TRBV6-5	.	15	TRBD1	CASSSGTVTGNTIYF	TGTGCCAGCAGTTCGGGGACAGTTACTGGAAACACCATATATTTT
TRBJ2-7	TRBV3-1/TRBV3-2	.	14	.	CASSQAAFGYEQYF	TGTGCCAGCAGCCAAGCCGCCTTCGGGTACGAGCAGTACTTC
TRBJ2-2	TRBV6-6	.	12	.	CASSTVTGELFF	TGTGCCAGCAGTACGGTCACCGGGGAGCTGTTTTTT
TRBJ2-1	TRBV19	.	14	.	CASSIKSSYNEQFF	TGTGCCAGTAGTATCAAAAGCTCCTACAATGAGCAGTTCTTC
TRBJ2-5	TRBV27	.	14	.	CASRGTGGGPAQYF	TGTGCCAGCAGAGGGACGGGCGGGGGCCCCGCCCAGTACTTC
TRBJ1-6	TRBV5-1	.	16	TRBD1	CASSPTADRGDSPLHF	TGCGCCAGCAGCCCGACCGCGGACAGGGGTGATTCACCCCTCCACTTT
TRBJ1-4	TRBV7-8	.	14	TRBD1	CASSDRDRNEKLFF	TGTGCCAGCAGCGACCGGGACAGAAATGAAAAACTGTTTTTT
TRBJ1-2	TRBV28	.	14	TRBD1	CATWRDRANYGYTF	TGTGCCACTTGGCGGGACAGAGCTAACTATGGCTACACCTTC
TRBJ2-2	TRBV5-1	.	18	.	CASSLRMTGGPNTGELFF	TGCGCCAGCAGCTTGCGGATGACCGGGGGGCCGAACACCGGGGAGCTGTTTTTT
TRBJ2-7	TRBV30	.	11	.	CAWSELYEQYF	TGTGCCTGGAGTGAGCTCTACGAGCAGTACTTC
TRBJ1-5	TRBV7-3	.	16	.	CASSLKEGEGNQPQHF	TGTGCCAGCAGCTTAAAAGAGGGGGAGGGCAATCAGCCCCAGCATTTT
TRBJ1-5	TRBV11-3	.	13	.	CASSFKLNQPQHF	TGTGCCAGCAGCTTCAAGCTCAATCAGCCCCAGCATTTT
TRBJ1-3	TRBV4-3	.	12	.	CASSPTGNTIYF	TGCGCCAGCAGCCCGACTGGAAACACCATATATTTT
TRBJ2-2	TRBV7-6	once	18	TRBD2	CASSLGLAGALETGELFF	TGTGCCAGCAGCTTAGGCCTAGCGGGAGCACTGGAGACCGGGGAGCTGTTTTTT